A selection of T cell receptor beta chains follows, all from one sample in a study of post-analysis software for immune sequencing data. TCRdb itself ran the PCR reads through MiXCR, one entry per CDR3 protein. This table holds 450,000 to 650,000 distinct CDR3 sequences, roughly 47% found once. The sequencing sample was made of blood. Receptors originate from a girl aged 10-17 years with multiple sclerosis. Each CDR3 is given with its conserved first and last residue. Each record gives: J gene, clone size, D gene, V gene, CDR3 protein, CDR3 DNA. D genes are given only for firm matches. Some rows have no size entry. The others give once, few or many, or a class for an expanded clone.

J gene: TRBJ2-1; clone size: few; D gene: TRBD2; V gene: TRBV6-5; CDR3 protein: CASSSSREGYNEQFF; CDR3 DNA: TGTGCCAGCAGTTCAAGCAGGGAGGGTTACAATGAGCAGTTCTTC
J gene: TRBJ2-3; clone size: -; D gene: -; V gene: TRBV12-3/TRBV12-4; CDR3 protein: CATGHTDTQYF; CDR3 DNA: TGTGCCACGGGGCACACAGATACGCAGTATTTT
J gene: TRBJ2-5; clone size: few; D gene: TRBD1; V gene: TRBV6-5; CDR3 protein: CASSSGQTYQETQYF; CDR3 DNA: TGTGCCAGCAGCTCGGGACAGACGTACCAAGAGACCCAGTACTTC
J gene: TRBJ2-3; clone size: few; D gene: -; V gene: TRBV20-1; CDR3 protein: CNASVSDTQYF; CDR3 DNA: TGCAATGCTAGCGTATCGGATACGCAGTATTTT
J gene: TRBJ1-2; clone size: few; D gene: TRBD1; V gene: TRBV10-3; CDR3 protein: CAISDETGYGYTF; CDR3 DNA: TGTGCCATCAGTGACGAGACAGGGTATGGCTACACCTTC
J gene: TRBJ2-1; clone size: -; D gene: -; V gene: TRBV6-1; CDR3 protein: CASSERDYPSYEQFF; CDR3 DNA: TGTGCCAGTAGCGAGAGGGATTACCCCTCCTACGAGCAGTTCTTC
J gene: TRBJ2-7; clone size: -; D gene: -; V gene: TRBV5-1; CDR3 protein: CASSLRREDDEQYF; CDR3 DNA: TGCGCCAGCAGCCTAAGACGCGAGGACGACGAGCAGTACTTC
J gene: TRBJ1-5; clone size: -; D gene: -; V gene: TRBV30; CDR3 protein: CAWSVRGLGNQPQHF; CDR3 DNA: TGTGCCTGGAGTGTAAGGGGGTTGGGCAATCAGCCCCAGCATTTT
J gene: TRBJ1-1; clone size: -; D gene: -; V gene: TRBV29-1; CDR3 protein: CSHAGKGGTEAFF; CDR3 DNA: TGCAGCCACGCTGGAAAAGGGGGCACTGAAGCTTTCTTT
J gene: TRBJ1-1; clone size: -; D gene: -; V gene: TRBV25-1; CDR3 protein: CASSDPGTPEAFF; CDR3 DNA: TGTGCCAGCAGTGACCCCGGGACCCCTGAAGCTTTCTTT
J gene: TRBJ2-5; clone size: -; D gene: -; V gene: TRBV6-5; CDR3 protein: CASRFPGLSWGYF; CDR3 DNA: TGTGCCAGCAGATTCCCGGGTCTTAGCTGGGGGTACTTC
J gene: TRBJ1-1; clone size: -; D gene: TRBD1; V gene: TRBV9; CDR3 protein: CASSPRQGRTDTEAFF; CDR3 DNA: TGTGCCAGCAGCCCCCGACAGGGGAGAACCGACACTGAAGCTTTCTTT
J gene: TRBJ1-2; clone size: -; D gene: -; V gene: TRBV28; CDR3 protein: CASSLTNYGAGYTF; CDR3 DNA: TGTGCCAGCAGTTTAACCAATTATGGCGCTGGCTACACCTTC
J gene: TRBJ2-3; clone size: few; D gene: TRBD2; V gene: TRBV20-1; CDR3 protein: CSARGPGLARDTQYF; CDR3 DNA: TGCAGTGCTAGAGGCCCGGGACTAGCACGAGATACGCAGTATTTT
J gene: TRBJ2-5; clone size: few; D gene: TRBD1; V gene: TRBV10-3; CDR3 protein: CAISETNTGERETQYF; CDR3 DNA: TGTGCCATCAGTGAGACTAATACAGGGGAGCGAGAGACCCAGTACTTC
J gene: TRBJ2-5; clone size: few; D gene: -; V gene: TRBV7-7; CDR3 protein: CASSALVGETQYF; CDR3 DNA: TGTGCCAGCAGCGCTCTCGTGGGGGAGACCCAGTACTTC
J gene: TRBJ2-3; clone size: -; D gene: TRBD2; V gene: TRBV5-1; CDR3 protein: CASSTELAGGSDTQYF; CDR3 DNA: TGCGCCAGCAGCACCGAACTAGCGGGAGGGTCAGATACGCAGTATTTT
J gene: TRBJ2-5; clone size: -; D gene: -; V gene: TRBV5-1; CDR3 protein: CASSLPEEETQYF; CDR3 DNA: TGCGCCAGCAGCTTACCAGAGGAGGAGACCCAGTACTTC
J gene: TRBJ2-7; clone size: -; D gene: -; V gene: TRBV12-3/TRBV12-4; CDR3 protein: CASSFRQPTYEQYF; CDR3 DNA: TGTGCCAGCAGTTTCCGCCAGCCTACCTACGAGCAGTACTTC
J gene: TRBJ1-2; clone size: -; D gene: TRBD1; V gene: TRBV7-9; CDR3 protein: CASSPRQGSGYGYTF; CDR3 DNA: TGTGCCAGCAGCCCTCGACAGGGGAGTGGCTATGGCTACACCTTC
J gene: TRBJ2-5; clone size: few; D gene: -; V gene: TRBV29-1; CDR3 protein: CSVENKGGETQYF; CDR3 DNA: TGCAGCGTTGAAAATAAGGGGGGGGAGACCCAGTACTTC
J gene: TRBJ2-2; clone size: -; D gene: -; V gene: TRBV12-3/TRBV12-4; CDR3 protein: CASRTRTGELFF; CDR3 DNA: TGTGCCAGCAGGACACGCACCGGGGAGCTGTTTTTT
J gene: TRBJ1-4; clone size: -; D gene: TRBD1; V gene: TRBV11-2; CDR3 protein: CASSLWGQRSEKLFF; CDR3 DNA: TGTGCCAGCAGCTTATGGGGACAGCGGAGTGAAAAACTGTTTTTT
J gene: TRBJ2-7; clone size: -; D gene: TRBD2; V gene: TRBV7-2; CDR3 protein: CASSPGTSGVSSYEQYF; CDR3 DNA: TGTGCCAGCAGCCCCGGGACTAGCGGGGTGAGCTCCTACGAGCAGTACTTC
J gene: TRBJ1-5; clone size: -; D gene: TRBD1; V gene: TRBV12-3/TRBV12-4; CDR3 protein: CASSGRDRGQPQHF; CDR3 DNA: TGTGCCAGCAGTGGCCGCGACAGGGGTCAGCCCCAGCATTTT
J gene: TRBJ2-7; clone size: -; D gene: TRBD1; V gene: TRBV4-1; CDR3 protein: CASSPDWGQGSNEQYF; CDR3 DNA: TGCGCCAGCAGCCCCGATTGGGGACAGGGTTCGAACGAGCAGTACTTC
J gene: TRBJ1-6; clone size: -; D gene: TRBD1; V gene: TRBV15; CDR3 protein: CATSRDIGTVNSPLHF; CDR3 DNA: TGTGCCACCAGCAGAGATATCGGGACAGTTAATTCACCCCTCCACTTT
J gene: TRBJ2-7; clone size: -; D gene: TRBD2; V gene: TRBV5-1; CDR3 protein: CASSLRSSGTYEQYF; CDR3 DNA: TGCGCCAGCAGCTTAAGATCTAGCGGGACCTACGAGCAGTACTTC
J gene: TRBJ2-7; clone size: -; D gene: TRBD2; V gene: TRBV6-5; CDR3 protein: CASSNGASGGYEQYF; CDR3 DNA: TGTGCCAGCAGCAACGGGGCTAGCGGGGGCTACGAGCAGTACTTC
J gene: TRBJ1-2; clone size: many; D gene: -; V gene: TRBV5-1; CDR3 protein: CASSLGANYGYTF; CDR3 DNA: TGTGCCAGCAGTTTAGGAGCTAACTATGGCTACACCTTC
J gene: TRBJ2-5; clone size: -; D gene: -; V gene: TRBV10-3; CDR3 protein: CAIAGSSRETQYF; CDR3 DNA: TGTGCCATAGCCGGGTCCTCAAGGGAGACCCAGTACTTC
J gene: TRBJ1-2; clone size: -; D gene: -; V gene: TRBV29-1; CDR3 protein: CSVEEGPLANYGYTF; CDR3 DNA: TGCAGCGTTGAAGAAGGTCCGTTAGCTAACTATGGCTACACCTTC
J gene: TRBJ2-5; clone size: -; D gene: -; V gene: TRBV6-5; CDR3 protein: CASTNGVTQYF; CDR3 DNA: TGTGCCAGCACCAATGGGGTGACCCAGTACTTC
J gene: TRBJ1-2; clone size: -; D gene: -; V gene: TRBV6-5; CDR3 protein: CASSYNRRGLDGYTF; CDR3 DNA: TGTGCCAGCAGTTACAACCGTCGGGGTCTGGATGGCTACACCTTC
J gene: TRBJ1-4; clone size: -; D gene: TRBD1; V gene: TRBV7-9; CDR3 protein: CASSLRSGGSGSTNEKLFF; CDR3 DNA: TGTGCCAGCAGCCTCCGTTCAGGGGGGAGCGGTAGTACTAATGAAAAACTGTTTTTT
J gene: TRBJ2-1; clone size: -; D gene: TRBD2; V gene: TRBV12-3/TRBV12-4; CDR3 protein: CASSVGRGGVNEQFF; CDR3 DNA: TGTGCCAGCAGTGTGGGACGGGGGGGCGTCAATGAGCAGTTCTTC
J gene: TRBJ2-1; clone size: few; D gene: TRBD2; V gene: TRBV20-1; CDR3 protein: CSALRGSRLAARNEQFF; CDR3 DNA: TGCAGTGCCCTGCGAGGCAGCCGACTAGCGGCAAGGAATGAGCAGTTCTTC
J gene: TRBJ1-2; clone size: -; D gene: -; V gene: TRBV7-2; CDR3 protein: CASSLTTGTNYGYTF; CDR3 DNA: TGTGCCAGCAGCTTAACAACGGGCACTAACTATGGCTACACCTTC
J gene: TRBJ1-2; clone size: -; D gene: TRBD1; V gene: TRBV12-3/TRBV12-4; CDR3 protein: CASRMGQLYGYTF; CDR3 DNA: TGTGCCAGCAGGATGGGACAGCTATATGGCTACACCTTC
J gene: TRBJ2-3; clone size: once; D gene: -; V gene: TRBV5-1; CDR3 protein: CASSLGSGLYTDTQYF; CDR3 DNA: TGCGCCAGCAGCTTGGGGAGCGGACTCTACACAGATACGCAGTATTTT
J gene: TRBJ2-7; clone size: few; D gene: -; V gene: TRBV12-3/TRBV12-4; CDR3 protein: CASTEGSYEQYF; CDR3 DNA: TGTGCCAGCACCGAGGGCTCCTACGAGCAGTACTTC
J gene: TRBJ2-7; clone size: -; D gene: -; V gene: TRBV3-1; CDR3 protein: CASSQVSEQYF; CDR3 DNA: TGTGCCAGCAGCCAAGTGAGCGAGCAGTACTTC
J gene: TRBJ2-5; clone size: -; D gene: -; V gene: TRBV5-1; CDR3 protein: CASSLVGRGEETQYF; CDR3 DNA: TGCGCCAGCAGCTTGGTCGGACGAGGGGAAGAGACCCAGTACTTC
J gene: TRBJ1-1; clone size: few; D gene: -; V gene: TRBV3-1; CDR3 protein: CASSQDLAGKAFF; CDR3 DNA: TGTGCCAGCAGCCAAGATCTGGCCGGGAAAGCTTTCTTT
J gene: TRBJ2-5; clone size: -; D gene: TRBD2; V gene: TRBV5-1; CDR3 protein: CASSWTSGRRDQETQYF; CDR3 DNA: TGCGCCAGCAGCTGGACTAGCGGCCGTAGAGACCAAGAGACCCAGTACTTC
J gene: TRBJ2-3; clone size: few; D gene: TRBD1; V gene: TRBV12-3/TRBV12-4; CDR3 protein: CASSLAVTGSDTQYF; CDR3 DNA: TGTGCCAGCAGTTTAGCCGTGACAGGGTCGGATACGCAGTATTTT
J gene: TRBJ2-1; clone size: -; D gene: -; V gene: TRBV7-6; CDR3 protein: CASSLTGWNEQFF; CDR3 DNA: TGTGCCAGCAGCTTAACAGGGTGGAATGAGCAGTTCTTC
J gene: TRBJ1-1; clone size: -; D gene: TRBD1; V gene: TRBV10-3; CDR3 protein: CAISARTGMKNTEAFF; CDR3 DNA: TGTGCCATCAGTGCCAGGACAGGGATGAAGAACACTGAAGCTTTCTTT
J gene: TRBJ2-5; clone size: -; D gene: -; V gene: TRBV12-3/TRBV12-4; CDR3 protein: CASSLGLGARPSTQYF; CDR3 DNA: TGTGCCAGCAGTTTGGGGTTGGGGGCCAGGCCATCGACCCAGTACTTC